This T cell receptor beta chain was captured in a study of shared clonotypes between healthy human individuals. Study overall: The donor group consisted of two women and three men, aged 18 to 49.

Study observations and caveats: Larger estimated richness was generally recorded for naive subsets relative to memory subsets.

Sequencing was performed with immunoSEQ multiplex PCR; in TCRdb, only in-frame clones are kept and a portion is missing. The sample yields around 990,000 clones, roughly 80% seen once. Note on this clone: Its target is not known.

The CDR3 is 13 residues long. The germline gives CDR1 SGHTA, CDR2 FQGNSA. Trimming removed 2 bases at V and 6 bases at J, with 10 bases between. This clonotype was obtained from a man aged 18-30 years in good health. Some clones in this sample may be carry-over from other donors' samples. This sequence joins TRBV7-2 and TRBJ1-2, with D hard to call. Input material: memory CD4+ T cells from PBMCs. Subset defined: CD45RA-negative fraction. CDR3 coding DNA: TGTGCCAGCAGCTTACCAGCCGTCCATGGCTACACCTTC. This gives the protein CASSLPAVHGYTF.